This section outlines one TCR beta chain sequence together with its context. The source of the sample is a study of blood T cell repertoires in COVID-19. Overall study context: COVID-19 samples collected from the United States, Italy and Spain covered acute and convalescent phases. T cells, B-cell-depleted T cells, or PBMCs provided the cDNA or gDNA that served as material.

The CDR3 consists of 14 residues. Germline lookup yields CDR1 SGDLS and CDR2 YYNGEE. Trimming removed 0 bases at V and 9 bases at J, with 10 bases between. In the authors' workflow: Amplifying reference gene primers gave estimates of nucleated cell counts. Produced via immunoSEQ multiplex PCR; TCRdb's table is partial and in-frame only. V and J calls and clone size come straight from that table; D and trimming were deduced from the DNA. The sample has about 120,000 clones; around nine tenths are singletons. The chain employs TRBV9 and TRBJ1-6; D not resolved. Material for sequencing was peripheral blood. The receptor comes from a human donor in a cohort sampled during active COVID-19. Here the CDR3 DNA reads TGTGCCAGCAGCGTAGGAGGGTCGAGTTCACCCCTCCACTTT. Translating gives CASSVGGSSSPLHF.